The clone carrying this T cell receptor (beta chain) was seen more than once but under ten times. Antigen specificity is unknown. This record belongs to a study of T cells after yellow fever vaccination. Study-level background: Low-cell-number fractions underwent preparation using SMART-Seq v4 Ultra Low Input.

The ends lost 8 bases at V and 2 bases at J; junction bases unmatched: 12. The CDR3 contains 16 residues. Germline values: CDR1 SGHAT, CDR2 FQNNGV. From the 5' RACE reads, TCRdb called clonotypes with MiXCR, one entry per CDR3 protein. The sample shows more than 350,000 distinct CDR3 sequences, 9.5% to 13% of them seen only once. Points from the study as a whole: Faster peaking, at day 5 versus 15, marked a secondary response that was weaker. It was a small share of clonotypes that appeared in both CD4 and CD8 compartments. Clones from primary vaccination mostly reappeared after the booster (approximately 96% CD4, approximately 91% CD8).

V is TRBV11-2 and J is TRBJ2-1; 7 nucleotides align to TRBD1. Here the sequenced sample was PBMCs, taken on the day of the first yellow fever vaccination. The receptor comes from a young man who received the YFV17D yellow fever vaccine. Here the CDR3 reads CASERTGHTTYNEQFF. The CDR3, as DNA: TGTGCCAGCGAAAGGACAGGTCACACGACCTACAATGAGCAGTTCTTC.